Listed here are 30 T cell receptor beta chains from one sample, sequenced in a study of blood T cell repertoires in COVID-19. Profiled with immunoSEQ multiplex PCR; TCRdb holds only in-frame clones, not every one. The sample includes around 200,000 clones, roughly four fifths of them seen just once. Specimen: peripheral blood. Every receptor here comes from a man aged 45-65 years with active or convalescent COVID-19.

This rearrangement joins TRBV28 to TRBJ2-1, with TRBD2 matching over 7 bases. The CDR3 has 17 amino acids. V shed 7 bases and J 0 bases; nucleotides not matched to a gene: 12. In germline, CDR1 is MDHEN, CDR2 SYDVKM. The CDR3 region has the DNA TGTGCCAGCATGGGGTTGGGGGGGGGAATCTCCTACAATGAGCAGTTCTTC. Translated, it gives CASMGLGGGISYNEQFF.

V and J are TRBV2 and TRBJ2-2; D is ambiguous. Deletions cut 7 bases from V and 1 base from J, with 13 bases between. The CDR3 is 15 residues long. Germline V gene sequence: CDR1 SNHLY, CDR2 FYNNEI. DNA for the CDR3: TGTGCCAGCAAGCCACGGCAGGAGAACACCGGGGAGCTGTTTTTT. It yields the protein CASKPRQENTGELFF.

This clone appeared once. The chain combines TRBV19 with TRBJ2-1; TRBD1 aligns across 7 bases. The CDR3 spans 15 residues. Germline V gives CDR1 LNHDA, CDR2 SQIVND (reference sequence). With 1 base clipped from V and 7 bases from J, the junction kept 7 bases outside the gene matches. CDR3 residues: CASSIGGQWWNEQFF. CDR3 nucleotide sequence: TGTGCCAGTAGTATAGGGGGACAGTGGTGGAATGAGCAGTTCTTC.

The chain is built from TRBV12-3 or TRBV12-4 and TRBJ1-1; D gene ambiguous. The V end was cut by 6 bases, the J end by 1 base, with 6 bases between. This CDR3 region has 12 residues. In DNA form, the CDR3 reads TGTGCCAGCAGCCCCCGGAACACTGAAGCTTTCTTT. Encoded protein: CASSPRNTEAFF.

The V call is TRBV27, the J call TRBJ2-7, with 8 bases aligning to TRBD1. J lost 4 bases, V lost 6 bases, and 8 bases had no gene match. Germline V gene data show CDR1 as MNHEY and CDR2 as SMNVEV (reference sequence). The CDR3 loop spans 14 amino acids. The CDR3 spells CASRNQGAVYEQYF. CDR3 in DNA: TGTGCCAGCAGAAATCAGGGGGCGGTGTACGAGCAGTACTTC.

The CDR3 region has the DNA TGTGCCAGCAGCTTGGGCGGGTCCTTGGGAGAGACCCAGTACTTC. Translating gives CASSLGGSLGETQYF. This chain links TRBV5-4 with TRBJ2-5; D possibly corresponds to TRBD2 (5 bases). With 0 bases removed from V and 4 bases from J, the gap between germline ends came to 13 bases. The CDR3 contains 15 residues. Germline CDR1 SGHNT, CDR2 YYREEE (reference sequence).

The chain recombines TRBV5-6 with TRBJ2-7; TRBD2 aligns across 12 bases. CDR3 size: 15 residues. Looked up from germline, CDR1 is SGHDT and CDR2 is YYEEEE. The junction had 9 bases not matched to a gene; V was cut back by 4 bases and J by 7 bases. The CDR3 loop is CASSPRLAGAREQYF. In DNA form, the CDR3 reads TGTGCCAGCAGCCCCCGACTAGCGGGGGCTAGGGAGCAGTACTTC.

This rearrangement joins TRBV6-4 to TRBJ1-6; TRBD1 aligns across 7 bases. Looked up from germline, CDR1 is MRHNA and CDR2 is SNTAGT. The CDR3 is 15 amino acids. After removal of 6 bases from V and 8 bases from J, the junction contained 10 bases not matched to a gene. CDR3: CASRSEEGADSPLHF. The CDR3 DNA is TGTGCCAGCAGGTCCGAGGAGGGGGCCGATTCACCCCTCCACTTT.

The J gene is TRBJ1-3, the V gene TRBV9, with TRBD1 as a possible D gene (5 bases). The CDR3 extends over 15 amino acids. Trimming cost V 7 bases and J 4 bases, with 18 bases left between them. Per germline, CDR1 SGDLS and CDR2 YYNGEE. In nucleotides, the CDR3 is TGTGCCAGCTCAACGCTAGACAGTCCCGGAAACACCATATATTTT. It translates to CASSTLDSPGNTIYF.

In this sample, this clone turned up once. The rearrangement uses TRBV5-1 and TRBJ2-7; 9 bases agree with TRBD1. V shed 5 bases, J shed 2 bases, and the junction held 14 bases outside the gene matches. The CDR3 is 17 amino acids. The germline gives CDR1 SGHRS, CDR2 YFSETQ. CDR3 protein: CASSFFTGQGRTYEQYF. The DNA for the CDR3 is TGCGCCAGCAGTTTTTTTACCGGACAGGGGAGAACCTACGAGCAGTACTTC.

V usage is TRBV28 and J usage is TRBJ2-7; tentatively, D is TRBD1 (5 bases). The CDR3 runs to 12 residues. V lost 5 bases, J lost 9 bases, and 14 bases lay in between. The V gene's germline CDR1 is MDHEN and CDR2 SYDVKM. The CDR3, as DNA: TGTGCCAGCAGTACTGCGACAGTTCGGCAGTACTTC. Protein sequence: CASSTATVRQYF.

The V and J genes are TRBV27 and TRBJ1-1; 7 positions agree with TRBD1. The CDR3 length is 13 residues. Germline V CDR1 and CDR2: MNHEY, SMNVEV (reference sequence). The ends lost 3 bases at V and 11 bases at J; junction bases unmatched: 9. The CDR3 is CASSLDRTRGAFF. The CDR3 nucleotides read TGTGCCAGCAGTTTGGACAGGACCCGAGGGGCTTTCTTT.

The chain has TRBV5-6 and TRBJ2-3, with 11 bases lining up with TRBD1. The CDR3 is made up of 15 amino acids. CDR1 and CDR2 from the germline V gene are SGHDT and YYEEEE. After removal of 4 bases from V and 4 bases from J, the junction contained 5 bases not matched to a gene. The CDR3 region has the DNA TGTGCCAGCAGCCTACGGACAGGGGGCGCAGATACGCAGTATTTT. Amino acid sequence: CASSLRTGGADTQYF.

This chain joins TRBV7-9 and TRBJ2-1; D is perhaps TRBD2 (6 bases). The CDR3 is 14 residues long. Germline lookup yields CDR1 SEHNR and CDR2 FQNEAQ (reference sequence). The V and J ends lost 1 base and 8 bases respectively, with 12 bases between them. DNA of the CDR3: TGTGCCAGCAGCTTAGAAGGACTAAAGGATGAGCAGTTCTTC. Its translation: CASSLEGLKDEQFF.

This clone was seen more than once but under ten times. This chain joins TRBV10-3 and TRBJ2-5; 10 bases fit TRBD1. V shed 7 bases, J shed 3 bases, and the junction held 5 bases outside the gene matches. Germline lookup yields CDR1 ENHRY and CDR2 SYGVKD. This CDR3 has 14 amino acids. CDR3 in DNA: TGTGCCATCAACCCCGGGACAGGGGAAGAGACCCAGTACTTC. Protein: CAINPGTGEETQYF.

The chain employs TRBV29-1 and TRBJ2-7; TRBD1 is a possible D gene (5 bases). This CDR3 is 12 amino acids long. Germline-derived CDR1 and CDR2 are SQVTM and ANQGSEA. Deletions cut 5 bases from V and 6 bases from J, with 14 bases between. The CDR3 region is CSVKQGYGEQYF. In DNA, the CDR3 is TGCAGCGTTAAGCAGGGATACGGCGAGCAGTACTTC.

CDR3 nucleotide sequence: TGCGCCAGCAGCCCGTGGGACAGTAGCAATCAGCCCCAGCATTTT. Translated: CASSPWDSSNQPQHF. This chain joins TRBV5-1 and TRBJ1-5, with 7 bases identical to TRBD1. The CDR3 sequence is 15 residues long. Germline-derived CDR1 and CDR2 are SGHRS and YFSETQ. V trimming: 4 bases; J trimming: 0 bases; junction bases outside the gene matches: 4.

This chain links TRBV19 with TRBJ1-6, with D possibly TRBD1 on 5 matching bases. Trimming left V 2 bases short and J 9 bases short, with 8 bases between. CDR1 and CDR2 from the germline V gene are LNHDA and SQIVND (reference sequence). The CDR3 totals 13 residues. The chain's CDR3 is CASSIQGSSPLHF. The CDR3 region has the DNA TGTGCCAGTAGTATACAGGGATCTTCACCCCTCCACTTT.

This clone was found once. CDR3 amino acids: CASSTDRVNTEAFF. CDR3 in DNA: TGTGCCAGCAGCACGGACAGGGTGAACACTGAAGCTTTCTTT. The rearrangement joins TRBV7-8 to TRBJ1-1; 8 bases line up with TRBD1. V lost 5 bases to trimming and J lost 0 bases; unmatched junction nucleotides: 2. CDR3 length: 14 amino acids. Germline lookup yields CDR1 SGHVS and CDR2 FQNEAQ.

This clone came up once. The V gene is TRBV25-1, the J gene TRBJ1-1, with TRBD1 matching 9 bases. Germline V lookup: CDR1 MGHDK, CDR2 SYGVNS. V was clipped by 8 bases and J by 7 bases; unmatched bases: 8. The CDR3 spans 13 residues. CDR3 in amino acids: CASSGTGLIEAFF. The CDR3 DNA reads TGTGCCAGCTCCGGGACAGGGTTGATTGAAGCTTTCTTT.

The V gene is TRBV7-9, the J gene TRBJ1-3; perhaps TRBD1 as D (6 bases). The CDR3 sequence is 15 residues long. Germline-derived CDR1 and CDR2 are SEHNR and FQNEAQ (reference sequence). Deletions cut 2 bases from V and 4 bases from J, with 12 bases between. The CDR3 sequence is CASSLSAGAGNTIYF. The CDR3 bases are TGTGCCAGCAGCTTATCTGCGGGGGCCGGAAACACCATATATTTT.

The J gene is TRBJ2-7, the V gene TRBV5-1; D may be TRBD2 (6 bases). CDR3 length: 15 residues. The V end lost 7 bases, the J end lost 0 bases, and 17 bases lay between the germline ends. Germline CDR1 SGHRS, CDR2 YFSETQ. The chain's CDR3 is CASGSPGGSSYEQYF. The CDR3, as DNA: TGCGCCAGCGGTTCTCCCGGGGGTAGCTCCTACGAGCAGTACTTC.

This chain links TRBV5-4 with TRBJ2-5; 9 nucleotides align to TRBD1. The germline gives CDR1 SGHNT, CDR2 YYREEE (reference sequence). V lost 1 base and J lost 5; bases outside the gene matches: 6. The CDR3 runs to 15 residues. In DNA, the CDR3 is TGTGCCAGCAGCTTGTGGGACAGGGTCCAGGAGACCCAGTACTTC. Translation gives CASSLWDRVQETQYF.

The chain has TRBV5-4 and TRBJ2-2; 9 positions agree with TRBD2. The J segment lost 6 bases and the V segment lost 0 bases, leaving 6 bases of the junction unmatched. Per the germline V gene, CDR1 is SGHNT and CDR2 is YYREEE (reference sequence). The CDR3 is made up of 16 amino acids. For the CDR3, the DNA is TGTGCCAGCAGCTTGGCCCTTGCGGGGGGGGCCGGGGAGCTGTTTTTT. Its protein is CASSLALAGGAGELFF. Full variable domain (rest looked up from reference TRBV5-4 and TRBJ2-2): ETGVTQSPTHLIKTRGQQVTLRCSSQSGHNTVSWYQQALGQGPQFIFQYYREEENGRGNFPPRFSGLQFPNYSSELNVNALELDDSALYLCASSLALAGGAGELFFGEGSRLTVL.

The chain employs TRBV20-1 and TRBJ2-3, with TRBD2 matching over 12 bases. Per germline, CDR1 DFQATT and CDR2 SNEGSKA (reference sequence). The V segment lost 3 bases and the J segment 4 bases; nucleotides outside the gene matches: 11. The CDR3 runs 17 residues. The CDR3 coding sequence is TGCAGTGCTAGTCCCCTCCCTAGCGGGGGGGCTTCAGATACGCAGTATTTT. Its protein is CSASPLPSGGASDTQYF.

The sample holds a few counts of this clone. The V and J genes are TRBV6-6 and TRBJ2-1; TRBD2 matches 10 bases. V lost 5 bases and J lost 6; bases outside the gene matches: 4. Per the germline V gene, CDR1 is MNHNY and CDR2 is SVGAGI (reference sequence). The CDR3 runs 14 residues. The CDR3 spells CASSAGTSANEQFF. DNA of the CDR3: TGTGCCAGCAGTGCCGGGACTAGCGCCAATGAGCAGTTCTTC.

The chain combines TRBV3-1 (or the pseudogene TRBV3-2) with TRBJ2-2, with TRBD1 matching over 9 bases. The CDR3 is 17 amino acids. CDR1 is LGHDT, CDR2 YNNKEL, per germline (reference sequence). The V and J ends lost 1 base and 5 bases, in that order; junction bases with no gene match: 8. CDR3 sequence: CASSQGGGQGRTGELFF. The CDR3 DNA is TGTGCCAGCAGCCAAGGCGGGGGACAGGGTAGGACCGGGGAGCTGTTTTTT.

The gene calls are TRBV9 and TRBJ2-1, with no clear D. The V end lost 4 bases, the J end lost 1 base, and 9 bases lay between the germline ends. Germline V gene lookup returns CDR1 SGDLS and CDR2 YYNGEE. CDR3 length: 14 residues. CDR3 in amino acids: CASSMTDSYNEQFF. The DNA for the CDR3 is TGTGCCAGCAGCATGACTGATTCCTACAATGAGCAGTTCTTC. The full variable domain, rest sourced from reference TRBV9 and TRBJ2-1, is DSGVTQTPKHLITATGQRVTLRCSPRSGDLSVYWYQQSLDQGLQFLIQYYNGEERAKGNILERFSAQQFPDLHSELNLSSLELGDSALYFCASSMTDSYNEQFFGPGTRLTVL.

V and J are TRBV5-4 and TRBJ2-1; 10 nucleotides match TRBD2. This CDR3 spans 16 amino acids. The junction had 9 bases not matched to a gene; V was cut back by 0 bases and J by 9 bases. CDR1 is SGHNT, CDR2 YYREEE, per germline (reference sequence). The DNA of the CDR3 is TGTGCCAGCAGCTTGGATCCTAGCGGGGGAGGTGGTGAGCAGTTCTTC. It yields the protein CASSLDPSGGGGEQFF.

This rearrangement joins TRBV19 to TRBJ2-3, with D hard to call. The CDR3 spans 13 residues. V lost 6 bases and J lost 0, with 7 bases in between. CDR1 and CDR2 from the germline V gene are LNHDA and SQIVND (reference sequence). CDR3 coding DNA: TGTGCCAGTAGCGAGGTTAGCACAGATACGCAGTATTTT. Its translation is CASSEVSTDTQYF.